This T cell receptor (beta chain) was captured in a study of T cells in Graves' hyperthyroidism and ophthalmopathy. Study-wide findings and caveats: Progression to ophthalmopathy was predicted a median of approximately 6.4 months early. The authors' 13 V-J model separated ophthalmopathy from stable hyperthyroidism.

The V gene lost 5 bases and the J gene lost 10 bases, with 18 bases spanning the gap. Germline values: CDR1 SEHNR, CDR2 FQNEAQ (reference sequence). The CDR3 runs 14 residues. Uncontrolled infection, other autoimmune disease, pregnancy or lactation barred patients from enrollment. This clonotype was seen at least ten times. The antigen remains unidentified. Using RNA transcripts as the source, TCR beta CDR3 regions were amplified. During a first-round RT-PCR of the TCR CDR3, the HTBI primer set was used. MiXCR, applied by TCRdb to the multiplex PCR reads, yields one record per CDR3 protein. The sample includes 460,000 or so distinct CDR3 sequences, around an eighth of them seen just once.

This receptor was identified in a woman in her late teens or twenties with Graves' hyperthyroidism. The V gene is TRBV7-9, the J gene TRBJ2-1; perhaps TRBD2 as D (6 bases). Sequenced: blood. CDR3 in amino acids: CASSPTEGTPEQFF. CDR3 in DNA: TGTGCCAGCAGCCCTACAGAAGGGACTCCCGAGCAGTTCTTC. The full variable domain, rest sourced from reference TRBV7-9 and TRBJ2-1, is DTGVSQNPRHKITKRGQNVTFRCDPISEHNRLYWYRQTLGQGPEFLTYFQNEAQLEKSRLLSDRFSAERPKGSFSTLEIQRTEQGDSAMYLCASSPTEGTPEQFFGPGTRLTVL.